Reported below is one T cell receptor beta chain. This table comes from immunoSEQ multiplex PCR, and its TCRdb copy is limited to in-frame clones, with some not included. The sample records 150,000 to 180,000 clones, roughly 94% being singletons. This specimen belongs to a study of control samples from healthy donors and cancer patients. The CDR3 runs to 13 residues. Trimming took 7 bases from V and 5 from J, leaving 12 bases between them. The germline V gene has CDR1 LGHNT and CDR2 FRNRAP. The chain joins TRBV12-5 to TRBJ2-1; D perhaps matches TRBD1 (6 bases). Sample: blood. The source of this sequence is a middle-aged man in good health. DNA for the CDR3: TGTGCTAGTGCTCAGGACAGTCACAATGAGCAGTTCTTC. Translated, it gives CASAQDSHNEQFF.